What follows is one T cell receptor (beta chain) and its context. Germline V gene data show CDR1 as MGHRA and CDR2 as YSYEKL. The V and J ends lost 0 bases and 6 bases respectively, with 8 bases between them. The length of the CDR3 is 13 residues. These data originate in a study of blood T cell repertoires in COVID-19. Sequencing used immunoSEQ multiplex PCR; TCRdb keeps in-frame clones, though not all of them. The sample carries more than 95,000 clones, over 75% recorded once. The specimen was peripheral blood. The TCR was taken from a human donor in a cohort sampled during active or convalescent COVID-19. The chain couples TRBV4-1 to TRBJ2-5; D is perhaps TRBD2 (6 bases). CDR3 bases: TGCGCCAGCAGCCAAGACGCGGGGAAGACCCAGTACTTC. Its protein product is CASSQDAGKTQYF.